This is a list of T cell receptor beta chains from one sample in a study of spatial heterogeneity in lung cancer. Using its own MiXCR run on the 5' RACE reads, TCRdb lists one record per CDR3 protein. The sample holds 45,000 to 55,000 distinct CDR3 sequences, approximately 5.7% seen once. Sequences were derived from PBMCs, sampled at surgery. The receptors derive from a male donor with early-stage non-small cell lung cancer. Both conserved end residues are part of each CDR3. Only some rows state a clone size, as once, few, many or a class for expanded clones.

size	V	CDR3
many	TRBV28	CASSFRESETQYF
many	TRBV7-9	CASSSPGQGAGVNTEAFF
few	TRBV7-9	CASSLVADEQFF
many	TRBV11-2	CASGSEGGLAFAQYF
many	TRBV7-8	CASSLERVYEQYF
medium-sized	TRBV29-1	CSVETDREETQYF
many	TRBV6-4	CASSELPGQKNSPLHF
few	TRBV11-2	CASSLDWGISPNEQFF
many	TRBV5-1	CASSLVLGGSAGELFF
many	TRBV2	CASSLPGLATDTQYF
many	TRBV6-4	CASSDRVGGFNEQFF
-	TRBV20-1	CSASEQDSNQPQHF
many	TRBV20-1	CSAIPLGVEETQYF
many	TRBV24-1	CATSDWGKNEQFF
many	TRBV28	CASSSPQGNEQFF
many	TRBV10-1	CASSERLNNEQFF
many	TRBV20-1	CSASPGLAGVGETQYF
few	TRBV27	CASSLTRGYEQYF
many	TRBV9	CASSVRQGGETQYF
many	TRBV4-1	CASSLGNQETQYF
many	TRBV6-2/TRBV6-3	CASSYFIGGRMRNEQFF
many	TRBV4-1	CASSQSPGLANHEQYF
many	TRBV29-1	CSAEGLAGENTGELFF
many	TRBV6-6	CASSRDRPANEKLFF
-	TRBV29-1	CSVGRERDTDTQYF
-	TRBV6-1	CASSESASGRVSQYF
few	TRBV7-2	CASSPSTSGSGEQYF
many	TRBV20-1	CSAHTSGVSYNEQFF
many	TRBV9	CASSKGLVSPLHF
many	TRBV7-2	CASSLGLAGGGDTQYF
few	TRBV12-3/TRBV12-4	CASSRTRSAEQFF
many	TRBV7-9	CASSAREGSSNEQFF
many	TRBV7-9	CASSPRTGSSYEQYF
-	TRBV12-5	CASGLQGQGDNEQFF
many	TRBV5-1	CASNESPYEQYF
many	TRBV15	CATSRRGDTQYF
-	TRBV7-2	CASSPGPHNEQFF
few	TRBV12-3/TRBV12-4	CASRRTGGISTEAFF